This TCR beta chain was recorded in a study of OX40 agonist ivuxolimab in advanced cancers. Across the whole study: Ivuxolimab doses were 0.01, 0.1, 0.3, 1.5, 3 or 10 mg/kg every 2 weeks.

TCRdb keeps only in-frame clones here, not all; method: immunoSEQ multiplex PCR. Of some 100,000 clones in the sample, about 87% were seen once. About this clone: As yet, its antigen is unknown.

V shed 0 bases and J 6 bases; nucleotides not matched to a gene: 3. The germline gives CDR1 SGHNT, CDR2 YYREEE (reference sequence). This CDR3 has 15 residues. Study-level results: Fewer expanded clones were found on average in CD4+ than in CD8+ T cells.

Here the sequenced sample was CD4+ or CD8+ T cells sorted from blood, taken in a trial of the OX40 agonist ivuxolimab. This chain joins TRBV5-4 and TRBJ2-1; TRBD2 aligns across 10 bases. This TCR was recovered from an adult with an advanced solid tumor such as melanoma, head and neck, liver or kidney cancer. The CDR3 bases are TGTGCCAGCAGCTTGGCGGGACTAGCGTCCAATGAGCAGTTCTTC. Protein: CASSLAGLASNEQFF.